This T cell receptor (beta chain) originates from a study of cytotoxic CD8 clonotypes in ibrutinib-treated CLL. Study overall: A median 12 months of treatment, range 6 to 36, preceded the collection of response samples. The study's findings and limits: The study found public clonotypes uncommon, contracting or stable on treatment.

Method: immunoSEQ multiplex PCR; TCRdb's copy keeps in-frame clones and lacks some. The sample carries about 130,000 clones, 80% to 90% recorded once. A note on this clone: Its antigen is as yet unknown.

The TCR sequence derives from a human donor with chronic lymphocytic leukemia. The source was PBMCs, collected after 24 months of ibrutinib treatment.

CDR3 protein: CASKRTSPGTDTQYF. The CDR3 region has the DNA TGTGCCAGCAAACGGACTAGCCCAGGTACAGATACGCAGTATTTT. V is TRBV2 and J is TRBJ2-3; 8 bases map to TRBD2. V shed 7 bases and J 3 bases; nucleotides not matched to a gene: 9. CDR1 is SNHLY, CDR2 FYNNEI, per germline. This CDR3 region has 15 residues.